This TCR beta chain was observed in a study of identical twins. Turning to this clonotype: The antigen is not known.

General study results and limits: The authors drew conclusions from cross-sectional statistical analysis rather than following the same donors. Part of the zero-insertion signal could reflect confounding by invariant MAIT and iNKT cells. For cord blood, abundant beta clonotypes had fewer insertions, unlike memory repertoires, which showed none.

The V end lost 7 bases, the J end lost 7 bases, and 13 bases lay between the germline ends. The CDR3 loop spans 12 amino acids. The germline V gene has CDR1 MNHNS and CDR2 SASEGT. TCRdb re-called the 5' RACE reads through MiXCR, storing one row per CDR3 protein. This sample has about 530,000 distinct CDR3 sequences, with 20% to 25% found just once. The sample also formed part of further work on yellow fever vaccine responses in identical twins.

This sequence was found in a young woman in good health. Sequencing input: CD4+ T cells sorted from blood. This chain joins TRBV6-1 and TRBJ1-1; D is unclear. The CDR3 DNA reads TGTGCCAGCATGCGGGGAGGTGGTGAAGCTTTCTTT. Translated, it gives CASMRGGGEAFF.